This T cell receptor (beta chain) was retrieved from a study of T cell repertoires in cytomegalovirus infection (dated by TCRdb to the late 2010s). About the full investigation: Recently identified HLA-C-restricted CMV epitopes, whose presentation resists viral immunomodulation, were targeted by peptide stimulations together with well-studied HLA-B-restricted epitopes. Donor HLA type was relevant to the analysis, because carriage of CMV infection together with the matching HLA type was indicated by public TCR beta signatures. What the authors observed across the whole study: Carriers of CMV infection plus the relevant HLA type were discriminated by the cumulative frequency of public TCR beta family members in the study cohort and in an independent approximately 360-donor cohort. The ex vivo response was dominated by HLA-C-restricted CMV-specific TCR beta clonotypes, which also provided the single most frequent clonotype in two of eight donors.

Sequencer: Illumina HiSeq 1500. TCRdb took the public reads, trimmed them with fastp at Q25, ran MiXCR for clone calling and kept in-frame beta chains. Rows with a matching CDR3 protein are joined into one entry that keeps the most common DNA and genes. The sample has fewer than 850,000 distinct CDR3 sequences on record, 29% of them singletons. Clones ranked in the top ten supply around 13% of the sample. V and J lose 5 bases and 7 bases, and a span of 21 bases separates them. The CDR3 sequence holds 16 residues, the cysteine and phenylalanine included. The kept DNA is CDR3 alone, 48 bases in frame from the first base. CDR1 and CDR2 are drawn from the germline V gene: SGHVS, FNYEAQ. This clonotype was recorded at least ten times. The antigen it binds to is not known. One base away there is no much larger clone; base qualities are not given. Interpreted using the paper, the treatment or condition label stands for: in vitro stimulation with specific CMV peptide epitopes to enrich CMV-specific T cells.

Here the chain combines TRBV7-6 and TRBJ2-1; TRBD2 is a weak D gene call, 6 bases matching. The source was cultured CD8+ T cells from PBMCs, collected from culture after CMV antigen stimulation. This sequence originates from a human donor in good health (CMV status not recorded). Some clones in this sample may be carry-over from other donors' samples. Read as DNA, the sequence is TGTGCCAGCAGCCGCCGTCGGGACGGGGGTGGTAATGAGCAGTTCTTC. Its translation is CASSRRRDGGGNEQFF. This CDR3, with the reference TRBV7-6 and TRBJ2-1 proteins standing in past its ends, gives the full variable domain GAGVSQSPRYKVTKRGQDVALRCDPISGHVSLYWYRQALGQGPEFLTYFNYEAQQDKSGLPNDRFSAERPEGSISTLTIQRTEQRDSAMYRCASSRRRDGGGNEQFFGPGTRLTVL.